This T cell receptor beta chain was profiled in a study of technical replicates of blood from a handful of donors. This clone showed up just once. This table comes from immunoSEQ multiplex PCR, and its TCRdb copy is limited to in-frame clones, with some not included. The data hold roughly 80,000 clones, with 85% to 95% observed a single time. V was clipped by 1 base and J by 6 bases; unmatched bases: 19. This CDR3 region has 19 residues. The germline CDR1 and CDR2 sequences are SGHTS and YDEGEE. Sequenced material: T cells isolated from PBMCs. This sequence originates from a human donor in good health. This chain joins TRBV5-8 and TRBJ2-4; 7 nucleotides align to TRBD2. The CDR3 loop reads CASSLLGTLAASDLNIQYF. The CDR3 DNA follows: TGTGCCAGCAGCTTGCTAGGGACCCTAGCGGCTTCCGACTTAAACATTCAGTACTTC.